This paragraph covers one T cell receptor (beta chain) sequence. As yet, its antigen is unknown. PCR was performed using 60 Vbeta and 13 Jbeta primers. The protocol was immunoSEQ multiplex PCR, while the TCRdb copy is restricted to in-frame clones and leaves out a portion. Altogether more than 95,000 clones are present, roughly 66% being singletons, with the ten largest covering 3% to 4%. The data stem from a study of cytomegalovirus exposure and HLA in healthy donors. Study findings and constraints: In a later analysis, CMV-associated beta chains were mostly HLA-associated, it appeared. Most subjects' HLA-A and HLA-B alleles were reportedly predicted from TCR beta sequences. The study carried out a later analysis of TCR beta sequences. It associated approximately 17,000 of them with specific HLA alleles at a false discovery rate of 0.05.

The sequence was obtained from a woman in her 50s in good health and CMV-seronegative. Sequencing was performed on PBMCs.

The CDR3 sequence is CASSPGQGTASGNTIYF. DNA of the CDR3: TGTGCCAGCAGCCCGGGACAGGGGACGGCTTCTGGAAACACCATATATTTT. This sequence joins TRBV7-8 and TRBJ1-3; 10 bases fit TRBD1. V was clipped by 5 bases and J by 1 base; unmatched bases: 8. Germline-derived CDR1 and CDR2 are SGHVS and FQNEAQ. There are 17 residues in the CDR3. The full variable domain, with the rest looked up from reference TRBV7-8 and TRBJ1-3, is GAGVSQSPRYKVAKRGQDVALRCDPISGHVSLFWYQQALGQGPEFLTYFQNEAQLDKSGLPSDRFFAERPEGSVSTLKIQRTQQEDSAVYLCASSPGQGTASGNTIYFGEGSWLTVV.